The sequence of this T cell receptor (beta chain) was determined in a study of STAT3 mutations in large granular lymphocyte leukemia. Background on the study: Among longitudinally sequenced T-LGLL patients, roughly half had canonical activating STAT3 mutations detected.

General observations from the study: Every T-LGLL patient had at least one immunodominant TCRbeta clonotype.

Produced via immunoSEQ multiplex PCR; TCRdb's table is partial and in-frame only. The table records roughly 29,000 clones, 60% to 85% of them present only once. The CDR3 length is 13 residues. Germline V gene lookup returns CDR1 MNHNS and CDR2 SASEGT. Germline trimming cut 6 bases from V and 3 bases from J; bases unmatched to any gene: 2. Details on this clone: Antigen: not known.

The chain uses TRBV6-1 and TRBJ1-5; 7 bases align to TRBD1. Sequencing used peripheral blood mononuclear cells. The TCR was taken from a woman aged 45-65 years with T-cell large granular lymphocyte leukemia. Some clones in this sample may be carry-over from other donors' samples. The CDR3 bases are TGTGCCAGCAGCGGACAGGTCAATCAGCCCCAGCATTTT. It specifies CASSGQVNQPQHF.